This TCR beta chain was found in a study of T cells expressing NK-cell markers. The wider study: Researchers got TCR beta repertoires out of sorted CD3+CD56+NKG2C+, CD3+CD56+NKG2C- and CD3+CD56-NKG2C+ T cells.

TCRdb re-analyzed the 5' RACE reads; it lists each CDR3 protein once, without DNA. Recorded for this sample: about 160,000 distinct CDR3 sequences. This CDR3 has 15 residues. The germline V gene has CDR1 SGHRS and CDR2 YFSETQ. The chain has TRBV5-1 and TRBJ2-3; with no DNA, the TCRdb D assignment of TRBD1 cannot be verified. This clonotype originated in a woman aged 18 to 75 in good health. Sequencing input: blood T cells: a sorted CD56 or NKG2C T cell subset, CD4+ or CD8+ T cells, or bulk PBMC T cells (not recorded which). The CDR3 spells CATSTGGSGTDTQYF.